A selection of T cell receptor beta chains follows, all from one sample in a study of early T cells in non-severe SARS-CoV-2 infection. TCRdb re-analysed the 5' RACE reads in MiXCR, keeping a single row per CDR3 protein. The data hold around 33,000 distinct CDR3 sequences, with about 4.2% observed a single time. Material: whole blood. The receptors were sampled from an adult who was a healthcare worker with PCR-confirmed SARS-CoV-2 infection or an uninfected control (not recorded which). Both conserved end residues are part of each CDR3. D genes are given only for firm matches. A clone size is listed for some rows: how often the clone was seen (once, few, many), or a class if it is expanded.

size: few
D: -
J: TRBJ2-7
V: TRBV2
DNA: TGTGCCCGAAGCCTAGGGACCTCCTACGAGCAGTACTTC
CDR3: CARSLGTSYEQYF

size: many
D: -
J: TRBJ2-1
V: TRBV6-5
DNA: TGTGCCAGCGCACGCATGGGGCTTGGGAATGAGCAGTTCTTC
CDR3: CASARMGLGNEQFF

size: many
D: -
J: TRBJ1-5
V: TRBV5-6
DNA: TGTGCCAGCACCCTTGGGGGGGCAGGACAGCCCCAGCATTTT
CDR3: CASTLGGAGQPQHF

size: -
D: -
J: TRBJ2-7
V: TRBV18
DNA: TGTGCCAGCTCAGGGAGGACAGGTACCTACGAGCAGTACTTC
CDR3: CASSGRTGTYEQYF

size: -
D: -
J: TRBJ1-1
V: TRBV9
DNA: TGTGCCAGCAGCGTAGCGTCTGGGAACACTGAAGCTTTCTTT
CDR3: CASSVASGNTEAFF

size: many
D: -
J: TRBJ2-7
V: TRBV4-1
DNA: TGCGCCAGCAGCCAGCAGGACGGCTACGAGCAGTACTTC
CDR3: CASSQQDGYEQYF

size: many
D: TRBD1
J: TRBJ1-6
V: TRBV6-1
DNA: TGTGCCAGCAGTGAAGGAGGGGCGCGAGGGGGCCAAGGACCCCTCCACTTT
CDR3: CASSEGGARGGQGPLHF

size: many
D: TRBD1
J: TRBJ1-1
V: TRBV5-1
DNA: TGCGCCAGCAGCCTAGACAGGGTTAACACTGAAGCTTTCTTT
CDR3: CASSLDRVNTEAFF

size: -
D: TRBD1
J: TRBJ1-5
V: TRBV19
DNA: TGTGCCAGTAGTCCCTTCCGGGACAGGGATTACAGCAATCAGCCCCAGCATTTT
CDR3: CASSPFRDRDYSNQPQHF

size: -
D: -
J: TRBJ2-7
V: TRBV18
DNA: TGTGCCAGCTCAAGGGGGGCCCAGACTTACGAGCAGTACTTC
CDR3: CASSRGAQTYEQYF

size: -
D: -
J: TRBJ2-3
V: TRBV5-6
DNA: TGTGCCAGCAGCTCGGACCGCGATGGGGATACGCAGTATTTT
CDR3: CASSSDRDGDTQYF

size: medium-sized
D: -
J: TRBJ2-7
V: TRBV6-5
DNA: TGTGCCAGCAGAGGGGCGGGAACAAGGTACGAGCAGTACTTC
CDR3: CASRGAGTRYEQYF

size: few
D: -
J: TRBJ2-5
V: TRBV7-8
DNA: TGTGTCAGCAGCCTGAAATTCAGGGGAGCAGCGGAGACCCAGTACTTC
CDR3: CVSSLKFRGAAETQYF

size: few
D: -
J: TRBJ1-4
V: TRBV19
DNA: TGTGCCAGTAGTATCGTCGCTGCGGGCATCACCGGGGAAAAACTGTTTTTT
CDR3: CASSIVAAGITGEKLFF

size: many
D: TRBD2
J: TRBJ2-3
V: TRBV7-2
DNA: TGTGCCAGCAGCACCCGACTAGCGGGAGGGGCAGATACGCAGTATTTT
CDR3: CASSTRLAGGADTQYF

size: many
D: -
J: TRBJ2-3
V: TRBV4-2
DNA: TGTGCCAGCAGCCAACCTTCGGACTACGCGCAGTATTTT
CDR3: CASSQPSDYAQYF

size: many
D: -
J: TRBJ2-7
V: TRBV11-2
DNA: TGTGCCAGCAGCAAACAGGGAGGGTCCTACGAGCAGTACTTC
CDR3: CASSKQGGSYEQYF

size: many
D: -
J: TRBJ1-1
V: TRBV7-9
DNA: TGTGCCAGCAGCTTCTCTCCCCAAGCGGAAGCTTTCTTT
CDR3: CASSFSPQAEAFF

size: many
D: TRBD2
J: TRBJ2-7
V: TRBV7-9
DNA: TGTGCCAGCAGCTTCGGACTAGCTCTACGGGCCGAGCAGTACTTC
CDR3: CASSFGLALRAEQYF

size: many
D: TRBD2
J: TRBJ2-2
V: TRBV7-9
DNA: TGTGCCAGCAGCGATCTAGCGGGGGCTCCGGGCACCGGGGAGCTGTTTTTT
CDR3: CASSDLAGAPGTGELFF

size: many
D: TRBD2
J: TRBJ2-1
V: TRBV5-1
DNA: TGCGCCAGCAGCTCTATGACTAGCGGGGGGAACAATGAGCAGTTCTTC
CDR3: CASSSMTSGGNNEQFF

size: many
D: -
J: TRBJ1-3
V: TRBV2
DNA: TGTGCCAGCAAGGACCAGGACACCATATATTTT
CDR3: CASKDQDTIYF

size: few
D: TRBD1
J: TRBJ2-7
V: TRBV12-3/TRBV12-4
DNA: TGTGCCAGCAGTTTCCAGGGGGCTTCCTACGAGCAGTACTTC
CDR3: CASSFQGASYEQYF

size: few
D: -
J: TRBJ1-1
V: TRBV13
DNA: TGTGCCAGCAGCTCTACGACCCGCACTGAAGCTTTCTTT
CDR3: CASSSTTRTEAFF

size: many
D: -
J: TRBJ2-4
V: TRBV3-1
DNA: TGTGCCAGCAGCCAAGAGGGAGTTTTCATTCAGTACTTC
CDR3: CASSQEGVFIQYF

size: many
D: -
J: TRBJ1-5
V: TRBV28
DNA: TGTGCCAGCAGGCAAGCCCGGGGGATGGGCAATCAGCCCCAGCATTTT
CDR3: CASRQARGMGNQPQHF

size: many
D: TRBD1
J: TRBJ2-7
V: TRBV2
DNA: TGTGCCAGCAGTGGTGCCAGGGGGTCCTACGAGCAGTACTTC
CDR3: CASSGARGSYEQYF

size: -
D: -
J: TRBJ1-1
V: TRBV18
DNA: TGTGCCAGCTCACCCCCTGGGGGAGGGAACACTGAAGCTTTCTTT
CDR3: CASSPPGGGNTEAFF

size: -
D: -
J: TRBJ2-7
V: TRBV3-1
DNA: TGTGCCAGCAGCCTGGACAAGGGGTTACGGGTGGAACAGTACTTC
CDR3: CASSLDKGLRVEQYF

size: many
D: -
J: TRBJ1-1
V: TRBV28
DNA: TGTGCCAGCAGTTTACCGACGATGAACACTGAAGCTTTCTTT
CDR3: CASSLPTMNTEAFF

size: many
D: TRBD1
J: TRBJ1-3
V: TRBV5-1
DNA: TGCGCCAGCAGCTACGGGACAGGGGGCGACGGAAACACCATATATTTT
CDR3: CASSYGTGGDGNTIYF

size: few
D: -
J: TRBJ1-1
V: TRBV5-5
DNA: TGTGCCAGCAGCCTCTCGGCACTGAACACTGAAGCTTTCTTT
CDR3: CASSLSALNTEAFF

size: -
D: -
J: TRBJ2-3
V: TRBV9
DNA: TGTGCCAGCAGCGTTGGGGGCGGCGTGGCAGATACGCAGTATTTT
CDR3: CASSVGGGVADTQYF

size: many
D: -
J: TRBJ2-7
V: TRBV12-3/TRBV12-4
DNA: TGTGCCAGCAGTTTCTCCGTGAGCTCCTACGAGCAGTACTTC
CDR3: CASSFSVSSYEQYF

size: -
D: TRBD1
J: TRBJ1-1
V: TRBV29-1
DNA: TGCAGCGCGGGGACAGGAAACACTGAAGCTTTCTTT
CDR3: CSAGTGNTEAFF

size: many
D: -
J: TRBJ1-5
V: TRBV29-1
DNA: TGCAGCGTGGGGGGGCAAGGCAATCAGCCCCAGCATTTT
CDR3: CSVGGQGNQPQHF

size: -
D: -
J: TRBJ2-3
V: TRBV9
DNA: TGTGCCAGCAGCGTAGTCCCGGAAGCAGATACGCAGTATTTT
CDR3: CASSVVPEADTQYF

size: few
D: TRBD2
J: TRBJ2-2
V: TRBV10-3
DNA: TGTGCCATCAGTCGCCCGACTAGCGGAAACACCGGGGAGCTGTTTTTT
CDR3: CAISRPTSGNTGELFF

size: many
D: -
J: TRBJ1-2
V: TRBV27
DNA: TGTGCCAGCAGCCAGGGACTTCCCCCCTATGGCTACACCTTC
CDR3: CASSQGLPPYGYTF

size: many
D: TRBD2
J: TRBJ2-7
V: TRBV6-2/TRBV6-3
DNA: TGTGCCAGCAAGAAATTAGCGGGGGCCACCTACGAGCAGTACTTC
CDR3: CASKKLAGATYEQYF

size: medium-sized
D: -
J: TRBJ2-2
V: TRBV6-5
DNA: TGTGCCAGCAGTTATACTGGGCAGCTCACCGGGGAGCTGTTTTTT
CDR3: CASSYTGQLTGELFF

size: many
D: TRBD2
J: TRBJ2-1
V: TRBV7-9
DNA: TGTGCCAGCAGCTCAACCACAGCGGGGAGCTACAATGAGCAGTTCTTC
CDR3: CASSSTTAGSYNEQFF

size: many
D: -
J: TRBJ2-5
V: TRBV5-1
DNA: TGCGCCAGCAGCTTGGCTGGAGAGACCCAGTACTTC
CDR3: CASSLAGETQYF

size: few
D: -
J: TRBJ2-1
V: TRBV7-6
DNA: TGTGCCAGCAGCTTAGTGGTGTCCAATGAGCAGTTCTTC
CDR3: CASSLVVSNEQFF

size: many
D: TRBD2
J: TRBJ2-7
V: TRBV9
DNA: TGTGCCAGCAGCGTCAAAAGCGGGGCCTACTACGAGCAGTACTTC
CDR3: CASSVKSGAYYEQYF

size: many
D: TRBD2
J: TRBJ2-3
V: TRBV28
DNA: TGTGCCAGCAGCTTGCGAAAGTCCAGCGGGAGTACAGATACGCAGTATTTT
CDR3: CASSLRKSSGSTDTQYF

size: many
D: -
J: TRBJ2-7
V: TRBV28
DNA: TGTGCCAGCAGGGGTACGGGCCCCGCCTACGAGCAGTACTTC
CDR3: CASRGTGPAYEQYF

size: few
D: TRBD2
J: TRBJ2-1
V: TRBV7-2
DNA: TGTGCCAGCAGCCCGAGACTAGCGGTAAAGAATGAGCAGTTCTTC
CDR3: CASSPRLAVKNEQFF

size: many
D: TRBD2
J: TRBJ2-7
V: TRBV10-3
DNA: TGTGCCATCAGCCCGGGGACTAGCGGGGGCAGCTCCTACGAGCAGTACTTC
CDR3: CAISPGTSGGSSYEQYF

size: many
D: -
J: TRBJ1-4
V: TRBV7-9
DNA: TGTGCCAGCAGCTCCTCTCGGGAAAAACTGTTTTTT
CDR3: CASSSSREKLFF

size: many
D: -
J: TRBJ2-7
V: TRBV27
DNA: TGTGCCAGCAAAGAGTCTTCCGGCTCCTACGAGCAGTACTTC
CDR3: CASKESSGSYEQYF

size: many
D: -
J: TRBJ2-7
V: TRBV20-1
DNA: TGCAGTGCTAGATCTTCTCTTTCCTACGAGCAGTACTTC
CDR3: CSARSSLSYEQYF

size: many
D: TRBD1
J: TRBJ2-3
V: TRBV29-1
DNA: TGCAGCGGGACAGGCGCAGATACGCAGTATTTT
CDR3: CSGTGADTQYF

size: many
D: TRBD2
J: TRBJ2-5
V: TRBV7-3
DNA: TGTGCCAGCAGCCCACTAGCGGGAGAGATTGAGACCCAGTACTTC
CDR3: CASSPLAGEIETQYF

size: many
D: TRBD2
J: TRBJ2-5
V: TRBV5-1
DNA: TGCGCCAGCAGCTTGCGACCTAGCGGGATGGTAGAGACCCAGTACTTC
CDR3: CASSLRPSGMVETQYF

size: few
D: -
J: TRBJ1-1
V: TRBV7-9
DNA: TGTGCCAGCAGCCCCCGGAACACTGAAGCTTTCTTT
CDR3: CASSPRNTEAFF

size: many
D: -
J: TRBJ2-7
V: TRBV28
DNA: TGTGCCAGCAGTCCCAGGACAGCCTCCTACGAGCAGTACTTC
CDR3: CASSPRTASYEQYF

size: few
D: -
J: TRBJ2-2
V: TRBV7-3
DNA: TGTGCCAGCAGCCCTATGGATACCGGGGAGCTGTTTTTT
CDR3: CASSPMDTGELFF

size: many
D: -
J: TRBJ2-1
V: TRBV7-2
DNA: TGTGCCAGCAGCTTCCAGCTAGGCTCCTACAATGAGCAGTTCTTC
CDR3: CASSFQLGSYNEQFF

size: many
D: -
J: TRBJ2-7
V: TRBV27
DNA: TGTGCCAGCAGGACAGAGGTGTCCTCCTACGAGCAGTACTTC
CDR3: CASRTEVSSYEQYF